The 17 T cell receptor beta chains reported below all come from one sample, sequenced in a study of blood T cell repertoires in COVID-19. Profiled with immunoSEQ multiplex PCR; TCRdb holds only in-frame clones, not every one. Here the sample spans about 80,000 clones, less than 90% being singletons. Sequencing input: peripheral blood. The receptors were gathered from a man aged 55 to 69 with active or convalescent COVID-19.

V is TRBV18 and J is TRBJ1-4; 7 bases match TRBD1. CDR1 and CDR2 (germline): KGHSH, LQKENI. The CDR3 consists of 14 residues. The ends lost 4 bases at V and 6 bases at J; junction bases unmatched: 5. The CDR3 is CASSLRDSDEKLFF. In DNA, the CDR3 is TGTGCCAGCTCACTCCGGGACAGTGATGAAAAACTGTTTTTT.

J is TRBJ2-1 and V is TRBV27; tentative D call: TRBD1 (5 bases). The V end lost 6 bases, the J end lost 0 bases, and 18 bases lay between the germline ends. Germline CDR1 reads MNHEY; CDR2 reads SMNVEV (reference sequence). CDR3 length: 17 amino acids. The CDR3 here is CASSDFLRASSYNEQFF. In DNA, the CDR3 is TGTGCCAGCAGCGATTTCCTCAGGGCCAGCTCCTACAATGAGCAGTTCTTC.

J is TRBJ1-1 and V is TRBV5-1; 9 bases match TRBD1. Germline V gene sequence: CDR1 SGHRS, CDR2 YFSETQ. This CDR3 is built from 16 residues. V lost 5 bases, J lost 0 bases, and 8 bases stayed unmatched. In nucleotides, the CDR3 is TGCGCCAGCAGTCCGGGGACAGGGACAATGAACACTGAAGCTTTCTTT. Translation: CASSPGTGTMNTEAFF.

This chain uses TRBV30 with TRBJ2-3, with TRBD2 matching over 13 bases. Per germline, CDR1 GTSNPN and CDR2 SVGIG (reference sequence). V gave up 8 bases and J gave up 3 bases; unmatched junction bases: 5. CDR3 length: 14 residues. The CDR3 reads CAGPTSGGTDTQYF. In nucleotides, the CDR3 is TGTGCCGGTCCGACTAGCGGGGGGACAGATACGCAGTATTTT.

This clone occurred a few times. This chain links TRBV20-1 with TRBJ2-7; D gene uncertain. Germline V lookup: CDR1 DFQATT, CDR2 SNEGSKA (reference sequence). The CDR3 totals 14 residues. V dropped 4 bases and J dropped 0 bases, with 13 bases sitting between them. This CDR3 reads CSATDWAASYEQYF. The DNA for the CDR3 is TGCAGTGCTACTGACTGGGCCGCCTCCTACGAGCAGTACTTC.

The chain is built from TRBV7-9 and TRBJ1-6; 9 bases agree with TRBD1. CDR3 length equals 15 residues. The germline V gene encodes CDR1 SEHNR and CDR2 FQNEAQ (reference sequence). V was pared by 5 bases and J by 7 bases, with 6 bases of the junction left unmatched. CDR3 amino acids: CASSRWDRDNSPLHF. CDR3 sequence (DNA): TGTGCCAGCAGCCGTTGGGACAGGGACAATTCACCCCTCCACTTT.

The chain has TRBV7-8 and TRBJ2-1, with 8 bases that match TRBD1. The CDR3 runs 15 residues. Losses at the gene ends were 3 bases for V and 5 bases for J; bases not matched to a gene: 6. The germline gives CDR1 SGHVS, CDR2 FQNEAQ. The CDR3 sequence is CASSFDRGGDNEQFF. The CDR3 nucleotides are TGTGCCAGCAGCTTCGACAGGGGAGGCGACAATGAGCAGTTCTTC.

This chain connects TRBV5-3 to TRBJ2-7; 9 nucleotides line up with TRBD1. TRBV5-3 is classed as an ORF, of uncertain function. Trimming cost V 4 bases and J 6 bases; bases outside gene matches: 14. The CDR3 contains 16 residues. The CDR3 region is CARSPFPGQGWVEQYF. In DNA, the CDR3 is TGTGCCAGAAGCCCCTTTCCGGGACAGGGTTGGGTCGAGCAGTACTTC.

The chain carries TRBV29-1 and TRBJ1-5; the D gene is possibly TRBD1 (6 bases). Between the trimmed V and J ends, which lost 4 bases and 3 bases, there was a span of 10 bases. Germline V gene lookup returns CDR1 SQVTM and CDR2 ANQGSEA. This CDR3 is 13 amino acids long. Here the CDR3 reads CSVGDNANQPQHF. Written as DNA, the CDR3 is TGCAGCGTTGGGGACAATGCCAATCAGCCCCAGCATTTT.

This clone was observed a single time. One end of the junction fails to match germline, which may point to a read error. This chain uses TRBV7-7 with TRBJ2-2; D perhaps matches TRBD1 (6 bases). CDR1 is SSHAT, CDR2 FNYEAQ, per germline (reference sequence). The CDR3 runs to 16 residues. CDR3 residues: CASSPQGVMNTGELFF. The CDR3 nucleotides are TGTGCTAGCAGCCCACAGGGAGTGATGAACACCGGGGAGCTGTTTTTT.

The chain has TRBV29-1 and TRBJ2-7; D might be TRBD2 (7 bases). This CDR3 has 14 residues. Germline assignment: CDR1 SQVTM and CDR2 ANQGSEA. Trimming stripped 1 base from V and 2 bases from J, with 12 bases between. For the CDR3, the DNA is TGCAGCGTTGAAGGGGAGGGGGTAACCTACGAGCAGTACTTC. This sequence encodes CSVEGEGVTYEQYF.

This chain uses TRBV27 with TRBJ1-5; the D gene is possibly TRBD1 (5 bases). The CDR3 loop spans 16 amino acids. Trimming removed 5 bases from V and 4 bases from J, with 18 bases in between. Germline CDR1 is MNHEY and CDR2 is SMNVEV (reference sequence). This chain's CDR3 is CASSPPGVWTNQPQHF. Written as DNA, the CDR3 is TGTGCCAGCAGTCCCCCGGGGGTTTGGACAAATCAGCCCCAGCATTTT.

The chain combines TRBV5-1 with TRBJ2-7, with 7 nucleotides matching TRBD1. V gave up 4 bases and J gave up 1 base; unmatched junction bases: 8. This CDR3 contains 15 residues. From germline, CDR1 is SGHRS and CDR2 YFSETQ. The CDR3 region has the DNA TGCGCCAGCAGCAGAACACCGGGACAGTCCTACGAGCAGTACTTC. Translation gives CASSRTPGQSYEQYF.

This chain connects TRBV25-1 to TRBJ1-2, with 7 bases identical to TRBD1. This CDR3 has 14 residues. The V segment lost 1 base and the J segment 8 bases; nucleotides outside the gene matches: 7. Germline V lookup: CDR1 MGHDK, CDR2 SYGVNS. This CDR3 is CASSESARGYGYTF. CDR3 nucleotides: TGTGCCAGCAGTGAATCGGCCAGGGGGTACGGCTACACCTTC.

A word on this clone: Other DNA sequences in this specimen translate into the identical CDR3. The CDR3 DNA reads as TGTGCCAGCAGTTACTCAAGGAGGGGCACTGAAGCTTTCTTT. Translated, it gives CASSYSRRGTEAFF. J is TRBJ1-1 and V is TRBV6-5; a weak D match, TRBD1 (5 bases). V gave up 0 bases and J gave up 4 bases, with 9 bases separating them. The CDR3 length is 14 residues. The germline V gene encodes CDR1 MNHEY and CDR2 SVGAGI.

The chain carries TRBV2 and TRBJ2-3, with 7 bases fitting TRBD1. Per germline, CDR1 SNHLY and CDR2 FYNNEI. The V segment lost 6 bases and the J segment 5 bases; nucleotides outside the gene matches: 8. The CDR3 length is 14 residues. CDR3: CASRPGTEEDTQYF. The DNA of the CDR3 is TGTGCCAGCAGGCCCGGGACAGAGGAAGATACGCAGTATTTT.

The V call is TRBV11-3, the J call TRBJ1-1; D is undetermined. The germline V gene encodes CDR1 SGHNT and CDR2 YENEEA. The V gene lost 5 bases and the J gene lost 0 bases, with 10 bases spanning the gap. The CDR3 length is 14 residues. The CDR3 reads CASSNRYMNTEAFF. The CDR3 region has the DNA TGTGCCAGCAGCAACAGATACATGAACACTGAAGCTTTCTTT.